This T cell receptor beta chain was sequenced for a study of blood T cell repertoires in COVID-19. Study processing details: Amplification of reference gene primers was used by the study to estimate nucleated cell counts. The method was immunoSEQ multiplex PCR; TCRdb's version includes in-frame clones alone and lacks a portion of them. The D gene and trimming were derived from the DNA, and the V and J assignments and clone size from that table. The profile shows around 250,000 clones, 80% to 90% of them singletons. Germline loops: CDR1 MGHRA, CDR2 YSYEKL. The CDR3 runs to 15 residues. V lost 4 bases and J lost 0; bases outside the gene matches: 4.

The sample consisted of peripheral blood. The clonotype originates from a man aged 80 or over with acute or convalescent COVID-19. The chain has TRBV4-1 and TRBJ2-7, with TRBD2 identical over 9 bases. In nucleotides, the CDR3 is TGCGCCAGCAGCCCTAGCGGGGTTAGCTCCTACGAGCAGTACTTC. Translating it yields CASSPSGVSSYEQYF.